This record concerns one TCR beta chain sequence. Its matching antigen is unknown. The CDR3 is 15 amino acids. The V and J ends lost 3 bases and 6 bases respectively, with 18 bases between them. CDR1 is SGDLS and CDR2 is YYNGEE in the germline V gene. It was second doses at about 4 or about 12 weeks that were pooled. This sample stems from a study of T cell responses to AZD1222 COVID-19 vaccine. Study-level results: Females made up more of the donors, who were largely white British, and clonal diversity may have come out too low.

The protocol was immunoSEQ multiplex PCR, while the TCRdb copy is restricted to in-frame clones and leaves out a portion. The top ten hold roughly 1.1% of the sample, which has about 130,000 clones, around nine tenths seen once. The chain has TRBV9 and TRBJ1-2, with a weak D call TRBD1 (5 bases). The input for sequencing was peripheral blood, taken 28 days after the second AZD1222 dose. This TCR derives from an adult who received the AZD1222 COVID-19 vaccine. The CDR3 DNA reads TGTGCCAGCAGCGCCCGGGACTCCCAGGGACATGGCTACACCTTC. Translation gives CASSARDSQGHGYTF.